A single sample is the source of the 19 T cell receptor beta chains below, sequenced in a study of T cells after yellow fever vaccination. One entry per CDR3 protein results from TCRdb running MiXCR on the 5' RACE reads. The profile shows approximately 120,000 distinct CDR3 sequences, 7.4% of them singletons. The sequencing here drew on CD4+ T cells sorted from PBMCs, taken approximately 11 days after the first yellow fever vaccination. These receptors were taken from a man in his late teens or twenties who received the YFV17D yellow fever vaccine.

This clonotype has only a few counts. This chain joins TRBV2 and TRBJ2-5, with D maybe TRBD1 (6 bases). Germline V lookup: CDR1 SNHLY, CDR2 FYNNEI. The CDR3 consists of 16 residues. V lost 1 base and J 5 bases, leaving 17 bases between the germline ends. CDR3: CASSEVRQGWGETQYF. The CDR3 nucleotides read TGTGCCAGCAGTGAAGTTCGGCAGGGGTGGGGGGAGACCCAGTACTTC.

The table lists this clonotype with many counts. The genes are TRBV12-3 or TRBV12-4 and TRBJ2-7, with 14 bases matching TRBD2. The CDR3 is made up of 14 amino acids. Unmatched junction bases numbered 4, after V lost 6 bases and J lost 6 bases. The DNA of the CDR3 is TGTGCCAGCAGGACTAGCGGGGGGGCCCCCGAGCAGTACTTC. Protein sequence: CASRTSGGAPEQYF.

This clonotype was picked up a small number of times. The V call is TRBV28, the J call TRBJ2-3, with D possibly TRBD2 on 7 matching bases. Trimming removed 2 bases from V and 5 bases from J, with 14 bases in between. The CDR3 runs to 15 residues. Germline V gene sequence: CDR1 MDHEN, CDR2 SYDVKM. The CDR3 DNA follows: TGTGCCAGCAGTTTAGCGGGGGCCGGGGGAGATACGCAGTATTTT. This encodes CASSLAGAGGDTQYF.

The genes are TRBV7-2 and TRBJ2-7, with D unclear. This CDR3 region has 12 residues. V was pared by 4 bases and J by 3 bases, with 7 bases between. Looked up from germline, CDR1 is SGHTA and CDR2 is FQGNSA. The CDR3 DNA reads TGTGCCAGCAGCTACCCAGGCTACGAGCAGTACGTC. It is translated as CASSYPGYEQYV.

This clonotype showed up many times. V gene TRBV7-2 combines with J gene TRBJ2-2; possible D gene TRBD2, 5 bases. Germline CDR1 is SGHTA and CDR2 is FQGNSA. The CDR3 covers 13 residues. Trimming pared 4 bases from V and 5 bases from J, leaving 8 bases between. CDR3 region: CASSSRGTGELFF. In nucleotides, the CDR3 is TGTGCCAGCAGCTCCCGGGGTACCGGGGAGCTGTTTTTT.

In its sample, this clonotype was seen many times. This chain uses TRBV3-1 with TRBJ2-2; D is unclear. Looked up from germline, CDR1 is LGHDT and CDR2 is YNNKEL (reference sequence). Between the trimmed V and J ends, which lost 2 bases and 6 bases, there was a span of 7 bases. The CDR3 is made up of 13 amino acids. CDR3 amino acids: CASSQRWSGELFF. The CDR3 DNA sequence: TGTGCCAGCAGCCAACGGTGGTCCGGGGAGCTGTTTTTT. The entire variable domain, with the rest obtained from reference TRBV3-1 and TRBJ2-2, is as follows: DTAVSQTPKYLVTQMGNDKSIKCEQNLGHDTMYWYKQDSKKFLKIMFSYNNKELIINETVPNRFSPKSPDKAHLNLHINSLELGDSAVYFCASSQRWSGELFFGEGSRLTVL.

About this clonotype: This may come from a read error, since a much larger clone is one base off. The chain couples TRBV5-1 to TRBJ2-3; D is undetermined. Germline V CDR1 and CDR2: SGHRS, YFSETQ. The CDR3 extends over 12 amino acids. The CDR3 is CAISQGTDTQYF. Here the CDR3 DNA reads TGCGCCATCAGCCAAGGGACAGATACGCAGTATTTT.

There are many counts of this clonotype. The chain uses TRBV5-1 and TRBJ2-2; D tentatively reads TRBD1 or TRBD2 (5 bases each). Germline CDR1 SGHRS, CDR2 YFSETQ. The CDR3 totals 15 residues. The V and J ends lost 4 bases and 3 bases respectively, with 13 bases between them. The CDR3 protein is CASSLGTYDTGELFF. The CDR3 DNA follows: TGCGCCAGCAGCCTAGGGACCTACGACACCGGGGAGCTGTTTTTT.

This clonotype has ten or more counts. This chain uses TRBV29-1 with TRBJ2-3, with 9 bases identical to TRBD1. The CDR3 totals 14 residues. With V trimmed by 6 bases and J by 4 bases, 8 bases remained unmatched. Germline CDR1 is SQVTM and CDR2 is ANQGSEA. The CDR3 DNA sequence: TGCAGCGTCGGAGACAGGGGGACCGCAGATACGCAGTATTTT. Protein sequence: CSVGDRGTADTQYF.

The CDR3 sequence is CASSLTQGRDSPLHF. In DNA form, the CDR3 reads TGTGCCAGCTCACTAACCCAGGGAAGAGATTCACCCCTCCACTTT. J is TRBJ1-6 and V is TRBV18, with D possibly TRBD1 on 5 matching bases. The CDR3 totals 15 residues. V lost 4 bases to trimming and J lost 8 bases, with 15 bases between them. Looked up from germline, CDR1 is KGHSH and CDR2 is LQKENI.

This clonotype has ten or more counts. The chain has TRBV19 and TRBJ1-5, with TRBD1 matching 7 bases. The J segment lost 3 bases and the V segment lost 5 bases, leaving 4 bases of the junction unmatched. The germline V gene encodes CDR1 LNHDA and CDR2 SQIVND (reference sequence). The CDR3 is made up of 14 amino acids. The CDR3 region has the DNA TGTGCCAGTAGTTCGGGACAGCTCAATCAGCCCCAGCATTTT. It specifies CASSSGQLNQPQHF.

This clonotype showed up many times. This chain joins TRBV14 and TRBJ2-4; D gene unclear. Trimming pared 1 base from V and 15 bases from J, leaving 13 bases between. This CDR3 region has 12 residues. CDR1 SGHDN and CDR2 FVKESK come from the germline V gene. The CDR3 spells CASSQGDPTLYF. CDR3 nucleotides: TGTGCCAGCAGCCAAGGTGACCCGACGTTGTACTTC.

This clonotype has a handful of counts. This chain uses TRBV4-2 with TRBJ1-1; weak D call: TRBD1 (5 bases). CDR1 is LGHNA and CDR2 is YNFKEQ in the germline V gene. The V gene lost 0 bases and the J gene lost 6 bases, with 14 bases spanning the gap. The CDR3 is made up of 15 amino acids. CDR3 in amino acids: CASSQDVGRSAEAFF. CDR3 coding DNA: TGTGCCAGCAGCCAAGATGTGGGGCGGAGCGCTGAAGCTTTCTTT.

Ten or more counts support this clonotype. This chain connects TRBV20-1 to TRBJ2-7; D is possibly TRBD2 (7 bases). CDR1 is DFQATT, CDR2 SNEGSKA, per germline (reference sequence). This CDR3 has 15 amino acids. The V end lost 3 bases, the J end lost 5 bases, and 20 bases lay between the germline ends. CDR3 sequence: CSASARGGRGNEQYF. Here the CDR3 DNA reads TGCAGTGCTAGCGCCAGGGGAGGGCGTGGCAACGAGCAGTACTTC.

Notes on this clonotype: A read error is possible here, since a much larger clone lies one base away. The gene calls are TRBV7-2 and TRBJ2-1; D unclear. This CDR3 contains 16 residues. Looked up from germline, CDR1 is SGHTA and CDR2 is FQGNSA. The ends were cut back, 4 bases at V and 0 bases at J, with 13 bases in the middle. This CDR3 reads CASSSVGYSSYNEQFF. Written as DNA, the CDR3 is TGTGCCAGCAGCTCAGTCGGTTATAGCTCCTACAATGAGCAGTTCTTC. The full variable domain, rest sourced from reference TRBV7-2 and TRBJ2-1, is GAGVSQSPSNKVTEKGKDVELRCDPISGHTALYWYRQSLGQGLEFLIYFQGNSAPDKSGLPSDRFSAERTGGSVSTLTIQRTQQEDSAVYLCASSSVGYSSYNEQFFGPGTRLTVL.

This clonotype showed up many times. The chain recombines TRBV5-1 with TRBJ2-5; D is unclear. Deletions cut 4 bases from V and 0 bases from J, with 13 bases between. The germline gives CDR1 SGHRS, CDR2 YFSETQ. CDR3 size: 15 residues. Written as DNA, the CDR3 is TGCGCCAGCAGCCTACAATCTATGTACCAAGAGACCCAGTACTTC. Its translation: CASSLQSMYQETQYF.

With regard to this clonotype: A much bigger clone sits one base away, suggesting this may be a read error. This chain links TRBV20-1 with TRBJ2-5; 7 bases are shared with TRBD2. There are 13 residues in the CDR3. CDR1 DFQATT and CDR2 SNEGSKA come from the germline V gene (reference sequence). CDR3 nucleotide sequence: TGCAATGCTAGACCGGCGGGAGCCGAGACCCAGTACTTC. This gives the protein CNARPAGAETQYF.

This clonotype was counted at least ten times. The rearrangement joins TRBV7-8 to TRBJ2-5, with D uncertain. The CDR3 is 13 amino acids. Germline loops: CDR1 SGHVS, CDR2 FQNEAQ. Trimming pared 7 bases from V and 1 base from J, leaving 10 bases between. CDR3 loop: CASTLRIQETQYF. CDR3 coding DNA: TGTGCCAGCACCCTGAGGATCCAAGAGACCCAGTACTTC.

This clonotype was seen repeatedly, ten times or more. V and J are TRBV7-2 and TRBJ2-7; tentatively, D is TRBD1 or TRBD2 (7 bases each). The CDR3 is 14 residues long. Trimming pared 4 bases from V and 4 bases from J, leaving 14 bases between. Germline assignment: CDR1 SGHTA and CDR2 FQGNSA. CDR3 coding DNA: TGTGCCAGCAGCTCCAGGGGGGGATGGTACGAGCAGTACTTC. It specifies CASSSRGGWYEQYF. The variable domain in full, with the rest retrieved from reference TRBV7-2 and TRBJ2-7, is GAGVSQSPSNKVTEKGKDVELRCDPISGHTALYWYRQSLGQGLEFLIYFQGNSAPDKSGLPSDRFSAERTGGSVSTLTIQRTQQEDSAVYLCASSSRGGWYEQYFGPGTRLTVT.